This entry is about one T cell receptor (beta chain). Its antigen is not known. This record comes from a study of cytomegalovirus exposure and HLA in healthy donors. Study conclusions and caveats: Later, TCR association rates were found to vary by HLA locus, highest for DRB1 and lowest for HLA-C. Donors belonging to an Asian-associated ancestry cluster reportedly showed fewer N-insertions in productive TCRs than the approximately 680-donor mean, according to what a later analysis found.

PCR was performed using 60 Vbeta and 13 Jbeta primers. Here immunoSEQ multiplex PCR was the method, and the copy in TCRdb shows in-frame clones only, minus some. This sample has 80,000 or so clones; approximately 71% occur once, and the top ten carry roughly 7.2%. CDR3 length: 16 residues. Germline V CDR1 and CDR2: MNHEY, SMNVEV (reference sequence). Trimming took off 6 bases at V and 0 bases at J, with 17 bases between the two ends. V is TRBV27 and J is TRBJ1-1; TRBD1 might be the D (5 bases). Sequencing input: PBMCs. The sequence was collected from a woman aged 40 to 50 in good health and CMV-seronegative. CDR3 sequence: CASSLGQAGVNTEAFF. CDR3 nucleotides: TGTGCCAGCAGCCTGGGCCAGGCGGGGGTGAACACTGAAGCTTTCTTT.